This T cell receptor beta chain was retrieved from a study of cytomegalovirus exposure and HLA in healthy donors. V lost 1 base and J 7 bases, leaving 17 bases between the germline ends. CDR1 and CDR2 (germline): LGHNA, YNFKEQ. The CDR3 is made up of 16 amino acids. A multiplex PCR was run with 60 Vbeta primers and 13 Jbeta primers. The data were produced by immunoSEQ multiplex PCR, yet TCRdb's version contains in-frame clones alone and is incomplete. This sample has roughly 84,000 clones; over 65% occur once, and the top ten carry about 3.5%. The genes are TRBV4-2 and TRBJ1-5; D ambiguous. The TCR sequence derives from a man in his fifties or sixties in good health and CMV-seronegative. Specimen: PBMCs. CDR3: CASSQAIGRAEQPQHF. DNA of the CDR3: TGTGCCAGCAGCCAAGCAATCGGGCGGGCGGAACAGCCCCAGCATTTT.